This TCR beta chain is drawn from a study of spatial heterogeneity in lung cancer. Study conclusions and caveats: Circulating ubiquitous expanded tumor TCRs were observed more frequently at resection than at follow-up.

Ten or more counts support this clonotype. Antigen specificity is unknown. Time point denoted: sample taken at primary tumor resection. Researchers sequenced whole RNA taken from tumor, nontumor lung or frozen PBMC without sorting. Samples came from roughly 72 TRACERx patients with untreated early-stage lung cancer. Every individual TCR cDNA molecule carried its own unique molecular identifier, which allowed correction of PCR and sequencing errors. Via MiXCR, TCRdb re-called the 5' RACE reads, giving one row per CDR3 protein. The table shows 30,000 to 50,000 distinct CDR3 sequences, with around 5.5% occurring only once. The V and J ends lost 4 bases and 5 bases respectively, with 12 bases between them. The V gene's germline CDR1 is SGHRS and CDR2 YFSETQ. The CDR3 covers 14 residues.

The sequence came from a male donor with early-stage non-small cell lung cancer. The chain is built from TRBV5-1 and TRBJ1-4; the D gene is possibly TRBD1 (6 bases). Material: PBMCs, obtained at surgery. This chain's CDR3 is CASSPGTLNEKLFF. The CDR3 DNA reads TGCGCCAGCAGCCCCGGGACACTAAATGAAAAACTGTTTTTT.